This T cell receptor (beta chain) was captured by sequencing in a study of cytomegalovirus exposure and HLA in healthy donors. Regarding the study as a whole: The number of N-insertions in an Asian-associated ancestry cluster was reportedly below the approximately 700-donor mean in a later analysis.

Germline CDR1 and CDR2: SGDLS and YYNGEE. Trimming took off 0 bases at V and 0 bases at J, with 6 bases between the two ends. There are 14 residues in the CDR3. PCR primers comprised 60 Vbeta and 13 Jbeta primers. Data came from immunoSEQ multiplex PCR; TCRdb stores just in-frame clones and leaves some out. The table has roughly 110,000 clones, more than 60% seen once. In regard to this clone: Its cognate antigen is unknown. The sample contains more than one DNA sequence encoding this CDR3.

The genes are TRBV9 and TRBJ1-1; a weak D match, TRBD1 (5 bases). Sequencing used PBMCs. The clonotype originates from a man between 60 and 75 years old in good health and CMV-seronegative. Written as DNA, the CDR3 is TGTGCCAGCAGCGTAGCAGGGTTGAACACTGAAGCTTTCTTT. Protein product: CASSVAGLNTEAFF.